The 26 T cell receptor beta chains listed next were all sequenced from one sample in a study of blood T cell repertoires in COVID-19. The method was immunoSEQ multiplex PCR; TCRdb's version includes in-frame clones alone and lacks a portion of them. The sample carries about 98,000 clones, roughly 80% recorded once. The source material was peripheral blood. The receptors were gathered from a woman older than 75 with acute or convalescent COVID-19.

This chain joins TRBV15 and TRBJ2-7; D perhaps matches TRBD1 (5 bases). V shed 0 bases and J shed 4 bases, with 10 bases lying between them. CDR3 length equals 14 residues. CDR1 and CDR2 from the germline V gene are LNHNV and YYDKDF (reference sequence). DNA for the CDR3: TGTGCCACCAGCAGAGAGGGGCTTTCGTACGAGCAGTACTTC. Amino acids: CATSREGLSYEQYF. The whole variable domain, filled in from reference TRBV15 and TRBJ2-7, reads DAMVIQNPRYQVTQFGKPVTLSCSQTLNHNVMYWYQQKSSQAPKLLFHYYDKDFNNEADTPDNFQSRRPNTSFCFLDIRSPGLGDTAMYLCATSREGLSYEQYFGPGTRLTVT.

This clone occurred a few times. CDR3 region: CASSLLRDSELFF. The CDR3, as DNA: TGTGCCAGCAGCTTATTACGAGATTCGGAGCTGTTTTTT. The chain uses TRBV7-9 and TRBJ2-2; D is unresolved. Germline V gene sequence: CDR1 SEHNR, CDR2 FQNEAQ (reference sequence). The CDR3 is 13 residues long. V was trimmed by 2 bases and J by 10 bases, leaving 11 bases between them. The variable domain in full, with the rest retrieved from reference TRBV7-9 and TRBJ2-2, is DTGVSQNPRHKITKRGQNVTFRCDPISEHNRLYWYRQTLGQGPEFLTYFQNEAQLEKSRLLSDRFSAERPKGSFSTLEIQRTEQGDSAMYLCASSLLRDSELFFGEGSRLTVL.

The rearrangement links TRBV19 to TRBJ2-7; perhaps TRBD2 as D (5 bases). Trimming cost V 3 bases and J 4 bases, with 10 bases left between them. Per germline, CDR1 LNHDA and CDR2 SQIVND (reference sequence). The CDR3 extends over 13 amino acids. The CDR3 is CASSIGVGYEQYV. As DNA, the CDR3 is TGTGCCAGTAGTATCGGGGTCGGGTACGAGCAGTACGTC.

This chain links TRBV6-2 or TRBV6-3 with TRBJ2-7, with TRBD2 as a possible D gene (5 bases). V was cut by 2 bases and J by 4 bases, with 6 bases left in between. The germline CDR1 and CDR2 sequences are MNHEY and SVGEGT. CDR3 size: 12 residues. The CDR3 bases are TGTGCCAGCAGTTACGGGGAGTACGAGCAGTACGTC. It encodes CASSYGEYEQYV.

Comments on this clone: The sample holds other DNA sequences that translate to the same CDR3. The gene calls are TRBV28 and TRBJ1-5; TRBD1 matches 10 bases. Germline CDR1 is MDHEN and CDR2 is SYDVKM. With V trimmed by 2 bases and J by 6 bases, 4 bases remained unmatched. There are 15 residues in the CDR3. The CDR3 reads CASSLRDRGIQPQHF. In DNA form, the CDR3 reads TGTGCCAGCAGTTTACGGGACAGGGGAATTCAGCCCCAGCATTTT.

The chain uses TRBV19 and TRBJ1-2, with 8 positions matching TRBD1. Germline assignment: CDR1 LNHDA and CDR2 SQIVND (reference sequence). V trimming: 10 bases; J trimming: 4 bases; junction bases outside the gene matches: 8. The CDR3 is made up of 13 amino acids. The CDR3 DNA reads as TGTGCCACCGGCTCCCAGGGGGCCTATGGCTACACCTTC. The encoded protein is CATGSQGAYGYTF.

The rearrangement joins TRBV28 to TRBJ1-2; D possibly corresponds to TRBD1 (6 bases). The germline V gene has CDR1 MDHEN and CDR2 SYDVKM. The V end was cut by 8 bases, the J end by 4 bases, with 14 bases between. The CDR3 is 13 amino acids. The DNA of the CDR3 is TGTGCCAGCCTGACAGGAACTACCTATGGCTACACCTTC. It translates to CASLTGTTYGYTF.

The CDR3 sequence is CASSDRRGSGNTIYF. The CDR3 nucleotides read TGTGCCAGCAGCGACCGTCGAGGCTCTGGAAACACCATATATTTT. The chain recombines TRBV7-2 with TRBJ1-3; D remains ambiguous. This CDR3 region has 15 residues. V dropped 5 bases and J dropped 0 bases, with 11 bases sitting between them. Germline CDR1 SGHTA, CDR2 FQGNSA.

CDR3 in amino acids: CAWKEVSGTDTQYF. The CDR3 DNA follows: TGTGCCTGGAAGGAAGTGAGCGGCACAGATACGCAGTATTTT. This rearrangement joins TRBV30 to TRBJ2-3; D is unresolved. V lost 4 bases and J 1 base, leaving 12 bases between the germline ends. The CDR3 runs to 14 residues. CDR1 and CDR2 (germline): GTSNPN, SVGIG (reference sequence).

The genes are TRBV6-5 and TRBJ1-6, with TRBD1 matching over 8 bases. The V gene end was trimmed by 6 bases and the J gene end by 4 bases; junction bases not matched to a gene: 2. Germline CDR1 is MNHEY and CDR2 is SVGAGI. The CDR3 runs 14 residues. The CDR3 region has the DNA TGTGCCAGCAGGGACAGGGTTTATAATTCACCCCTCCACTTT. Protein product: CASRDRVYNSPLHF.

The gene calls are TRBV19 and TRBJ1-5; TRBD1 matches at 7 bases. This CDR3 spans 15 amino acids. The germline gives CDR1 LNHDA, CDR2 SQIVND (reference sequence). V lost 7 bases to trimming and J lost 7 bases; unmatched junction nucleotides: 13. The DNA of the CDR3 is TGTGCCAGTAACCCCGACAGGGCCTGGGGGCAGCCCCAGCATTTT. Its protein is CASNPDRAWGQPQHF.

V is TRBV10-3 and J is TRBJ1-1; D ambiguous. V dropped 6 bases and J dropped 0 bases, with 8 bases sitting between them. Germline CDR1 reads ENHRY; CDR2 reads SYGVKD. This CDR3 comprises 13 residues. The CDR3 bases are TGTGCCATCAGACAGTCTTTGAACACTGAAGCTTTCTTT. Its protein product is CAIRQSLNTEAFF.

V and J are TRBV7-3 and TRBJ2-1; 9 nucleotides match TRBD2. In germline, CDR1 is SGHTA, CDR2 FQGTGA. CDR3 length: 17 amino acids. V shed 0 bases and J 3 bases; nucleotides not matched to a gene: 6. In nucleotides, the CDR3 is TGTGCCAGCAGCTTAACGTTTACTAGCGGGTTCTACAATGAGCAGTTCTTC. This translates into CASSLTFTSGFYNEQFF.

Here the CDR3 DNA reads TGTGCCAGCAGGACGGGGGGGACCCCCACTGAAGCTTTCTTT. Encoded protein: CASRTGGTPTEAFF. The chain uses TRBV7-2 and TRBJ1-1, with D perhaps matching TRBD1 (5 bases). The CDR3 contains 14 residues. V was shortened by 6 bases and J by 4 bases, with 15 bases between the two germline ends. Per the germline V gene, CDR1 is SGHTA and CDR2 is FQGNSA.

The genes are TRBV5-1 and TRBJ1-1, with 8 bases matching TRBD1. Germline CDR1 is SGHRS and CDR2 is YFSETQ. V lost 5 bases and J lost 1; bases outside the gene matches: 7. The CDR3 contains 15 residues. Here the CDR3 reads CASRRTGTPNTEAFF. CDR3 in DNA: TGCGCCAGCAGGAGGACAGGGACGCCGAACACTGAAGCTTTCTTT.

The rearrangement links TRBV2 to TRBJ2-2, with D perhaps TRBD1 (5 bases). V lost 0 bases and J 6 bases, leaving 11 bases between the germline ends. CDR1 and CDR2 (germline): SNHLY, FYNNEI. The CDR3 has 15 amino acids. Here the CDR3 reads CASSEARAAAGELFF. In nucleotides, the CDR3 is TGTGCCAGCAGTGAAGCCAGGGCGGCGGCCGGGGAGCTGTTTTTT.

CDR3 amino acids: CASSGTSGGQETQYF. In nucleotides, the CDR3 is TGCGCCAGCAGTGGGACTAGCGGGGGCCAAGAGACCCAGTACTTC. The chain has TRBV10-1 and TRBJ2-5; 13 positions match TRBD2. The CDR3 has 15 amino acids. The V gene's germline CDR1 is WNHNN and CDR2 SYGVQD (reference sequence). V was clipped by 4 bases and J by 1 base; unmatched bases: 0.

The rearrangement uses TRBV5-1 and TRBJ2-2; no reliable D call. Germline-derived CDR1 and CDR2 are SGHRS and YFSETQ. V lost 6 bases to trimming and J lost 4 bases, with 13 bases between them. The CDR3 is 14 amino acids. CDR3 protein: CASTTRLGTGELFF. CDR3 nucleotides: TGCGCCAGCACCACGCGGCTAGGCACCGGGGAGCTGTTTTTT.

The rearrangement joins TRBV6-6 to TRBJ1-6; no clear D. From germline, CDR1 is MNHNY and CDR2 SVGAGI (reference sequence). V was trimmed by 5 bases and J by 0 bases, leaving 11 bases between them. This CDR3 comprises 16 residues. CDR3 region: CASSPSGSSYNSPLHF. The CDR3 coding sequence is TGTGCCAGCAGTCCCTCGGGAAGCTCCTATAATTCACCCCTCCACTTT.

The V gene is TRBV7-3, the J gene TRBJ2-3, with 16 bases lining up with TRBD2. V lost 4 bases to trimming and J lost 1 base; unmatched junction nucleotides: 5. CDR3 length: 18 residues. Germline V gene lookup returns CDR1 SGHTA and CDR2 FQGTGA. CDR3 DNA: TGTGCCAGCAGCTCGGGACTAGCGGGGGGGCTGGGCACAGATACGCAGTATTTT. This sequence encodes CASSSGLAGGLGTDTQYF. Looking up the rest from reference TRBV7-3 and TRBJ2-3 gives the full variable domain: GAGVSQTPSNKVTEKGKYVELRCDPISGHTALYWYRQSLGQGPEFLIYFQGTGAADDSGLPNDRFFAVRPEGSVSTLKIQRTERGDSAVYLCASSSGLAGGLGTDTQYFGPGTRLTVL.

The gene calls are TRBV5-4 and TRBJ2-6, with TRBD1 identical over 7 bases. The CDR3 spans 16 residues. Germline CDR1 is SGHNT and CDR2 is YYREEE (reference sequence). The V gene end was trimmed by 4 bases and the J gene end by 2 bases; junction bases not matched to a gene: 6. CDR3 in DNA: TGTGCCAGCAGCAGCGGACAGGTTGCTGGGGCCAACGTCCTGACTTTC. Amino acids: CASSSGQVAGANVLTF.

The chain combines TRBV25-1 with TRBJ1-1, with TRBD1 matching over 8 bases. V lost 4 bases, J lost 7 bases, and 8 bases stayed unmatched. The CDR3 is 14 residues long. Germline CDR1 reads MGHDK; CDR2 reads SYGVNS. The CDR3 loop is CASSGRQGLGEAFF. In DNA, the CDR3 is TGTGCCAGCAGTGGTCGACAGGGGCTTGGTGAAGCTTTCTTT.

This chain links TRBV7-2 with TRBJ2-5; 7 bases agree with TRBD2. Germline V gene data show CDR1 as SGHTA and CDR2 as FQGNSA. V gave up 4 bases and J gave up 1 base; unmatched junction bases: 9. The CDR3 is 16 amino acids. The CDR3 loop is CASSWGRARTQETQYF. The CDR3 DNA sequence: TGTGCCAGCAGCTGGGGGAGGGCGAGAACCCAAGAGACCCAGTACTTC.

V gene TRBV6-5 combines with J gene TRBJ2-3, with TRBD1 as a possible D gene (6 bases). CDR3 length equals 14 residues. The V and J ends lost 5 bases and 2 bases respectively, with 11 bases between them. Looked up from germline, CDR1 is MNHEY and CDR2 is SVGAGI. CDR3 in DNA: TGTGCCAGCAGTAGGACAGAATTCACAGATACGCAGTATTTT. Its protein product is CASSRTEFTDTQYF.

There are a few counts of this clone. The chain links TRBV28 to TRBJ1-1; D uncertain. Germline CDR1 is MDHEN and CDR2 is SYDVKM. The CDR3 has 13 amino acids. V lost 8 bases, J lost 1 base, and 11 bases lay in between. The CDR3 DNA is TGTGCCAGCTTCGGTCGGGGGAACACTGAAGCTTTCTTT. Translating it yields CASFGRGNTEAFF. The full variable domain, with the rest looked up from reference TRBV28 and TRBJ1-1, is DVKVTQSSRYLVKRTGEKVFLECVQDMDHENMFWYRQDPGLGLRLIYFSYDVKMKEKGDIPEGYSVSREKKERFSLILESASTNQTSMYLCASFGRGNTEAFFGQGTRLTVV.

This chain uses TRBV11-2 with TRBJ2-5; D remains unclear. CDR1 SGHAT and CDR2 FQNNGV come from the germline V gene. Trimming took 6 bases from V and 4 from J, leaving 9 bases between them. This CDR3 region has 12 residues. This CDR3 reads CASSLTGETQYF. The CDR3 DNA sequence: TGTGCCAGCAGTTTAACCGGAGAGACCCAGTACTTC.